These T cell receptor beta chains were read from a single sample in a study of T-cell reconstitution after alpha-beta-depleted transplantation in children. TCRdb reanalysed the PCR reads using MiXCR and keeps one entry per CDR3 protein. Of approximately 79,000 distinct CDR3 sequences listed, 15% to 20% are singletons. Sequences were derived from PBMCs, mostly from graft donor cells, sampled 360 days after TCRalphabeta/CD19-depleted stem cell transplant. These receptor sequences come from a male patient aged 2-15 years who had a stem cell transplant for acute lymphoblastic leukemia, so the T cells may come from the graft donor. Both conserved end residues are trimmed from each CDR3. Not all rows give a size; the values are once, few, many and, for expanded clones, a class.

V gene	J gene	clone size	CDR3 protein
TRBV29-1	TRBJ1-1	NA	SASFGRTGPNTEAF
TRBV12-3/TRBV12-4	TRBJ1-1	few	ASSPRQGEAF
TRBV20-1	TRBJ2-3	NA	SAETSGRGDTQY
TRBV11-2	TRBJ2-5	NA	ASSLGWTRQETQY
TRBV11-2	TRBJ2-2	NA	ASSLEIAGEGELF
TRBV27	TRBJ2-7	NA	ASSLWDRLYEQY
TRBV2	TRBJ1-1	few	ASSRDRGIDTEAF
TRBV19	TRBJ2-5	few	ASSPRADQETQY
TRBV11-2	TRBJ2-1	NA	ASSLGVREQF
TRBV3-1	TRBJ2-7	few	ASSQERRKQY
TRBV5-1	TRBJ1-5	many	ASRGGSNQPQH
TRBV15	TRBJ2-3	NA	ATSPTSGRADTQY
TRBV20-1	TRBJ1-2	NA	SARQPWDYGYT
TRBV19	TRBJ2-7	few	ASSRGTGYEQY
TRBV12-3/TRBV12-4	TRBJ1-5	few	ASSWLDSNQPQH
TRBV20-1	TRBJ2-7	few	SASPGLAGVGQY
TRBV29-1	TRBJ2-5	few	SVEVGTGLKTQY
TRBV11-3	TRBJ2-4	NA	ASSMRTVNIQY
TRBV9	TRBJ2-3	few	ASSASRNRVTDTQY
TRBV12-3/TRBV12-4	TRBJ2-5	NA	ASSSPGLVETQY
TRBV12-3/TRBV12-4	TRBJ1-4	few	ASTPGATNEKLF
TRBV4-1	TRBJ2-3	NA	ASSHVRGIGVPDTQY
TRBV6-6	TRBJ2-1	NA	ASRGNNEQF
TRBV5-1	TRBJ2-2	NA	ASSPRDLPSGLRGELF
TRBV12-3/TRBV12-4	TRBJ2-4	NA	ASSLSRGLAKNIQY
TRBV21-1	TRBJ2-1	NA	GSSIRGPEGCEQF
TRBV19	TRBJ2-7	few	ASRPRDRVSYEQY
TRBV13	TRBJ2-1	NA	ASSPPGPSIV
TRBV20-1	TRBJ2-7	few	SARLAYEQY